The present entry profiles one TCR beta chain with its context. As yet, its antigen is unknown. The V gene's germline CDR1 is DFQATT and CDR2 SNEGSKA (reference sequence). The CDR3 covers 11 residues. V was clipped by 3 bases and J by 10 bases, with 12 bases between them. The data were obtained in a study of T cell responses to AZD1222 COVID-19 vaccine. Study-level background: Analysis merged second doses at about 4 or about 12 weeks. Points from the study as a whole: Spike-wide coverage was observed for vaccine-associated CD4 TCRs, with dominant responses at 160-218 and 743-854. A mostly white British donor set with more females was recruited, and clonal diversity was possibly underestimated.

Clones were sequenced by immunoSEQ multiplex PCR, and TCRdb holds only the in-frame ones, with some missing. The sample holds about 110,000 clones; 65% to 90% are singletons and the top ten take 7.7%. This chain uses TRBV20-1 with TRBJ2-5; weak D call: TRBD1 (5 bases). Sample: peripheral blood, taken on day 0 of AZD1222 vaccination. The sequence was collected from an adult in good health. CDR3 loop: CSARDDSHQYF. CDR3 coding DNA: TGCAGTGCTAGGGACGACAGTCACCAGTACTTC.